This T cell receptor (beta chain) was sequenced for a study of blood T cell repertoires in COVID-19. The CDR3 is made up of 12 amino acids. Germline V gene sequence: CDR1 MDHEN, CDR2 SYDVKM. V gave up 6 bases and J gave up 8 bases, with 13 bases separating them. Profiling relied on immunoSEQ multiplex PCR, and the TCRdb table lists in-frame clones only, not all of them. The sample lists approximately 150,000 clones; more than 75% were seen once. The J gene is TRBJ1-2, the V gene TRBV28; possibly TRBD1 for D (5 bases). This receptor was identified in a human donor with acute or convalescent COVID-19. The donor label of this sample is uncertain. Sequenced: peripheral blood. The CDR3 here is CASRWTMGGYTF. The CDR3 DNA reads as TGTGCCAGCAGGTGGACAATGGGGGGCTACACCTTC.